This T cell receptor beta chain is from a study of OX40 agonist ivuxolimab in advanced cancers. Germline CDR1 and CDR2: LNHDA and SQIVND (reference sequence). The CDR3 extends over 18 amino acids. The trim removed 9 bases at V and 0 bases at J, leaving 15 bases unmatched. Sequenced by immunoSEQ multiplex PCR; TCRdb stores in-frame clones only, minus some. The table lists more than 25,000 clones, approximately 84% of them singletons. This TCR derives from an adult with an advanced solid tumor such as melanoma, head and neck, liver or kidney cancer. The rearrangement uses TRBV19 and TRBJ2-1, with 9 bases aligning to TRBD1. Specimen: CD4+ or CD8+ T cells sorted from blood, collected in a trial of the OX40 agonist ivuxolimab. This CDR3 reads CASSGQGYQQDSYNEQFF. The CDR3 nucleotides read TGTGCCAGCAGTGGACAGGGGTATCAGCAAGACTCCTACAATGAGCAGTTCTTC. The full variable domain, completed using reference TRBV19 and TRBJ2-1, is DGGITQSPKYLFRKEGQNVTLSCEQNLNHDAMYWYRQDPGQGLRLIYYSQIVNDFQKGDIAEGYSVSREKKESFPLTVTSAQKNPTAFYLCASSGQGYQQDSYNEQFFGPGTRLTVL.